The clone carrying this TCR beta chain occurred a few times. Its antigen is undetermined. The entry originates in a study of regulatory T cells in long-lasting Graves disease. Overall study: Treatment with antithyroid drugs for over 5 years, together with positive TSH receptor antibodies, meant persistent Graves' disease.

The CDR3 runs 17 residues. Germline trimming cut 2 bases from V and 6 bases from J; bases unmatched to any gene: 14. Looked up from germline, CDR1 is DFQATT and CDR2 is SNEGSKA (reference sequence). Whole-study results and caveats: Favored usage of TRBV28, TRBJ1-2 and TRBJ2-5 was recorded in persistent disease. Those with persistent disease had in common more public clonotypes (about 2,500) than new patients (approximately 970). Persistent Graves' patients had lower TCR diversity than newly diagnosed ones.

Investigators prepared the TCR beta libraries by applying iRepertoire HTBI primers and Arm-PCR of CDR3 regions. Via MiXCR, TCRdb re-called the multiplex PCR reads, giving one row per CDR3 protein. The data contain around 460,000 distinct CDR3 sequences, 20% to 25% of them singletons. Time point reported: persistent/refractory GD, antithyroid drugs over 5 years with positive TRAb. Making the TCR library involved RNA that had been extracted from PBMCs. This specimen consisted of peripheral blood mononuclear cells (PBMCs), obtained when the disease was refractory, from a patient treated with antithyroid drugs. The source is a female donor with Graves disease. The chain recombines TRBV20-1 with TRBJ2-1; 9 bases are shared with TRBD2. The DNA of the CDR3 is TGCAGTGCTAGAAGCCTCGGAGCGGGGGGCCCATCCAATGAGCAGTTCTTC. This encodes CSARSLGAGGPSNEQFF.